Below, 14 T cell receptor beta chains from the same sample are listed, as sequenced in a study of post-analysis software for immune sequencing data. Study-level results: In patients, TRBV5-6, TRBV5-1 and TRBV20-1 belonged to about five TRBV segments found more frequently than in controls.

Their antigens are not known. Built from TCR beta cDNA, the libraries had unique molecular identifiers in them. TCRdb re-called the PCR reads through MiXCR, storing one row per CDR3 protein. The sample includes about 770,000 distinct CDR3 sequences, roughly 46% of them seen just once. The sequenced sample consisted of blood. These receptors all come from a girl under 18 with multiple sclerosis.

The chain joins TRBV20-1 to TRBJ1-2; D not resolved. CDR1 is DFQATT and CDR2 is SNEGSKA in the germline V gene (reference sequence). The V gene lost 5 bases and the J gene lost 5 bases, with 6 bases spanning the gap. The CDR3 contains 10 residues. The CDR3 region is CSAPPYGYTF. The DNA for the CDR3 is TGCAGTGCTCCCCCTTATGGCTACACCTTC.

The chain carries TRBV9 and TRBJ1-2; D remains ambiguous. The germline gives CDR1 SGDLS, CDR2 YYNGEE. Deletions cut 3 bases from V and 6 bases from J, with 15 bases between. The CDR3 is made up of 14 amino acids. The CDR3 nucleotides read TGTGCCAGCAGCGAAGAGGTAGGAAGGGATGGCTACACCTTC. This encodes CASSEEVGRDGYTF. Looking up the rest from reference TRBV9 and TRBJ1-2 gives the full variable domain: DSGVTQTPKHLITATGQRVTLRCSPRSGDLSVYWYQQSLDQGLQFLIQYYNGEERAKGNILERFSAQQFPDLHSELNLSSLELGDSALYFCASSEEVGRDGYTFGSGTRLTVV.

The CDR3 loop reads CASTATSDTDTQYF. CDR3 coding DNA: TGCGCCAGCACCGCGACTAGCGACACAGATACGCAGTATTTT. The chain employs TRBV5-1 and TRBJ2-3; 8 nucleotides agree with TRBD2. This CDR3 contains 14 residues. The germline gives CDR1 SGHRS, CDR2 YFSETQ. Germline trimming cut 6 bases from V and 2 bases from J; bases unmatched to any gene: 5.

This clonotype was seen only a few times. The chain carries TRBV7-2 and TRBJ2-1, with D unclear. This CDR3 has 16 amino acids. Trimming cost V 6 bases and J 0 bases, with 15 bases left between them. The germline V gene has CDR1 SGHTA and CDR2 FQGNSA. The CDR3: CASSPTLAFSYNEQFF. In DNA, the CDR3 is TGTGCCAGCAGTCCAACTCTGGCTTTCTCCTACAATGAGCAGTTCTTC.

The CDR3 loop is CASSPSQGLAAIYEQYF. DNA of the CDR3: TGTGCCAGCAGTCCTTCGCAGGGACTAGCGGCGATATACGAGCAGTACTTC. V is TRBV27 and J is TRBJ2-7; 11 bases agree with TRBD2. Germline CDR1 is MNHEY and CDR2 is SMNVEV (reference sequence). With 5 bases clipped from V and 4 bases from J, the junction kept 13 bases outside the gene matches. The CDR3 covers 17 residues.

This chain uses TRBV7-9 with TRBJ1-1; D is ambiguous. The V and J ends lost 4 bases and 4 bases respectively, with 16 bases between them. The CDR3 totals 15 residues. In germline, CDR1 is SEHNR, CDR2 FQNEAQ (reference sequence). The CDR3 protein is CASSYNRGSGTEAFF. DNA of the CDR3: TGTGCCAGCAGCTACAACAGAGGTTCGGGCACTGAAGCTTTCTTT.

In this sample, this clonotype turned up a few times. The chain couples TRBV29-1 to TRBJ2-1; unclear D gene. Germline loops: CDR1 SQVTM, CDR2 ANQGSEA. The CDR3 is 13 amino acids. V shed 3 bases and J shed 5 bases, with 11 bases lying between them. CDR3 residues: CSVDKSENNEQFF. The CDR3 region has the DNA TGCAGCGTTGATAAATCGGAGAACAATGAGCAGTTCTTC.

The chain combines TRBV3-1 with TRBJ2-1; 11 bases match TRBD2. V was clipped by 3 bases and J by 9 bases; unmatched bases: 10. CDR1 and CDR2 from the germline V gene are LGHDT and YNNKEL (reference sequence). This CDR3 spans 16 amino acids. CDR3 loop: CASSHYSSGRAGEQFF. The CDR3 nucleotides read TGTGCCAGCAGCCACTATAGTAGCGGGAGGGCCGGTGAGCAGTTCTTC.

V and J are TRBV6-5 and TRBJ1-2, with TRBD1 identical over 7 bases. Losses at the gene ends were 6 bases for V and 4 bases for J; bases not matched to a gene: 11. CDR3 length equals 15 residues. Germline CDR1 is MNHEY and CDR2 is SVGAGI. CDR3 residues: CASRPGQLSLYGYTF. The CDR3 nucleotides read TGTGCCAGCAGGCCGGGACAGTTGAGCCTCTATGGCTACACCTTC.

The chain recombines TRBV20-1 with TRBJ2-5, with TRBD1 identical over 7 bases. The V and J ends lost 5 bases and 2 bases, in that order; junction bases with no gene match: 2. The CDR3 covers 12 residues. The germline gives CDR1 DFQATT, CDR2 SNEGSKA (reference sequence). CDR3 amino acids: CSAGTVQETQYF. CDR3 DNA: TGCAGTGCTGGGACAGTACAAGAGACCCAGTACTTC.

V is TRBV5-1 and J is TRBJ2-3, with D perhaps matching TRBD1 or TRBD2 (5 bases each). Germline assignment: CDR1 SGHRS and CDR2 YFSETQ. The V end lost 2 bases, the J end lost 4 bases, and 14 bases lay between the germline ends. CDR3 length: 15 residues. The CDR3 loop is CASSFGGRVADTQYF. The CDR3 nucleotides read TGCGCCAGCAGCTTTGGGGGTAGGGTCGCAGATACGCAGTATTTT.

This chain links TRBV5-1 with TRBJ2-3, with a possible D match to TRBD1 (6 bases). This CDR3 region has 16 residues. With 2 bases removed from V and 1 base from J, the gap between germline ends came to 14 bases. Germline loops: CDR1 SGHRS, CDR2 YFSETQ. This chain's CDR3 is CASSLIGAGGTDTQYF. As DNA, the CDR3 is TGCGCCAGCAGCTTAATAGGGGCAGGGGGCACAGATACGCAGTATTTT.

The chain employs TRBV6-1 and TRBJ2-3; D is possibly TRBD1 (6 bases). The CDR3 contains 14 residues. Trimming took off 7 bases at V and 1 base at J, with 12 bases between the two ends. The V gene's germline CDR1 is MNHNS and CDR2 SASEGT. The CDR3 DNA reads TGTGCCAGCAACACGCACAGGGGCACAGATACGCAGTATTTT. Its translation is CASNTHRGTDTQYF.

The chain links TRBV7-8 to TRBJ2-5; D possibly corresponds to TRBD2 (5 bases). Germline CDR1 and CDR2: SGHVS and FQNEAQ. Trimming stripped 5 bases from V and 5 bases from J, with 18 bases between. This CDR3 has 15 amino acids. As DNA, the CDR3 is TGTGCCAGCAGCCGTCCGGGAATCGGTATTGAGACCCAGTACTTC. It codes for CASSRPGIGIETQYF.